The clone carrying this T cell receptor beta chain appeared many times. Its specificity is not known. The entry originates in a study of CD8 T cells in ankylosing spondylitis. Researchers built TCR beta libraries using quantitative 5'-RACE with molecular barcodes. TCRdb called the 5' RACE reads again in MiXCR, with one record for every CDR3 protein. The sample has about 210,000 distinct CDR3 sequences, about 7% seen once. General study results and limits: Clones tied to disease were said to be significantly enriched in matched ankylosing spondylitis synovial fluid. Seemingly characteristic of ankylosing spondylitis blood was a TCR beta motif consisting of eight highly homologous variants. Reactive arthritis synovial fluid and blood previously showed some of these motif variants. Disease-linked clones were found to be CD8+ and relatively rare in peripheral blood.

The germline V and J ends were trimmed by 0 bases and 4 bases, with 10 bases remaining between them. The CDR3 length is 14 residues. Germline values: CDR1 SGDLS, CDR2 YYNGEE. The genes are TRBV9 and TRBJ1-1; no reliable D call. Material for sequencing was blood, either unsorted or a sorted T cell fraction (not recorded which). The sequence was collected from a male donor with ankylosing spondylitis. The CDR3 sequence is CASSVGWGSTEAFF. The CDR3 DNA is TGTGCCAGCAGCGTAGGGTGGGGAAGCACTGAAGCTTTCTTT.